Listed here are 5 T cell receptor beta chains from one sample, sequenced in a study of cytomegalovirus exposure and HLA in healthy donors. The study ran its PCR with 60 Vbeta and 13 Jbeta primers. Generated by immunoSEQ multiplex PCR, the TCRdb table keeps only in-frame clones and is missing some. The table lists around 200,000 clones, around 80% of them singletons. Sequencing was done on a sample of PBMCs. These receptors all stem from a woman aged 30 to 39 in good health and CMV-seropositive.

This sequence joins TRBV27 and TRBJ2-1; TRBD2 matches at 9 bases. The V gene's germline CDR1 is MNHEY and CDR2 SMNVEV (reference sequence). Trimming at V came to 1 base and at J to 6 bases, leaving 7 bases not matched to a gene. This CDR3 has 16 residues. The CDR3 nucleotides are TGTGCCAGCAGTTTATGGGCGGGGGGGCAGATCAATGAGCAGTTCTTC. Translation gives CASSLWAGGQINEQFF.

This clone has just a few counts. The chain has TRBV6-6 and TRBJ2-5; TRBD2 matches at 8 bases. The end of the DNA is better explained by TRBJ2-7, so the J call may be wrong. The germline gives CDR1 MNHNY, CDR2 SVGAGI (reference sequence). This CDR3 spans 13 amino acids. CDR3 DNA: TGTGCCGCCTCTCGGGGGGGAGGGAACGAGCAGTACTTC. This translates into CAASRGGGNEQYF.

The chain uses TRBV7-2 and TRBJ1-4; a weak D match, TRBD1 (6 bases). V was trimmed by 4 bases and J by 3 bases, leaving 12 bases between them. Germline CDR1 is SGHTA and CDR2 is FQGNSA. The CDR3 covers 15 residues. CDR3 DNA sequence: TGTGCCAGCAGCTCAAACAGGGTGCCTAATGAAAAACTGTTTTTT. This sequence encodes CASSSNRVPNEKLFF.

The V gene is TRBV25-1, the J gene TRBJ1-1, with 8 bases fitting TRBD1. Looked up from germline, CDR1 is MGHDK and CDR2 is SYGVNS. The CDR3 is made up of 16 amino acids. V was pared by 4 bases and J by 4 bases, with 11 bases of the junction left unmatched. The CDR3 loop is CASSGTGRPWGTEAFF. The CDR3 region has the DNA TGTGCCAGCAGTGGGACAGGGAGGCCCTGGGGCACTGAAGCTTTCTTT.

This clone has only one observation. This chain uses TRBV9 with TRBJ1-2; weak D call: TRBD1 (5 bases). V lost 2 bases and J lost 4, with 18 bases in between. The germline V gene encodes CDR1 SGDLS and CDR2 YYNGEE. CDR3 length equals 16 residues. In DNA form, the CDR3 reads TGTGCCAGCAGCGTGCACCGGGACGGGAGAACCTATGGCTACACCTTC. Translating it yields CASSVHRDGRTYGYTF.